The 11 T cell receptor beta chains below all came from one sample that was sequenced in a study of OX40 agonist ivuxolimab in advanced cancers. Method: immunoSEQ multiplex PCR; TCRdb's copy keeps in-frame clones and lacks some. The sample has 55,000 to 80,000 clones; around 82% are singletons. Sequencing was performed on CD4+ or CD8+ T cells sorted from blood, taken in a trial of the OX40 agonist ivuxolimab. All receptors derive from an adult with an advanced solid tumor such as melanoma, head and neck, liver or kidney cancer.

The chain recombines TRBV19 with TRBJ2-2; D unclear. Germline lookup yields CDR1 LNHDA and CDR2 SQIVND (reference sequence). The CDR3 extends over 15 amino acids. V shed 0 bases and J shed 4 bases, with 9 bases lying between them. The CDR3, as DNA: TGTGCCAGTAGTATAGAGGGCGTTGGCACCGGGGAGCTGTTTTTT. Translating gives CASSIEGVGTGELFF.

In its sample, this clone was seen a few times. V and J are TRBV5-1 and TRBJ1-1; D is possibly TRBD1 (5 bases). There are 14 residues in the CDR3. The germline V gene encodes CDR1 SGHRS and CDR2 YFSETQ. V lost 0 bases and J lost 1, with 7 bases in between. The CDR3 sequence is CASSLGQPNTEAFF. The DNA of the CDR3 is TGCGCCAGCAGCTTGGGACAGCCGAACACTGAAGCTTTCTTT.

The table lists this clone with a count of one. V and J are TRBV18 and TRBJ1-2, with 11 positions matching TRBD1. Losses at the gene ends were 1 base for V and 7 bases for J; bases not matched to a gene: 5. The CDR3 extends over 15 amino acids. CDR1 is KGHSH, CDR2 LQKENI, per germline. As DNA, the CDR3 is TGTGCCAGCTCACCACTGCGGGACAGGGGGTTTGGCTACACCTTC. Translation gives CASSPLRDRGFGYTF.

This clone was picked up many times. V and J are TRBV9 and TRBJ2-7, with D possibly TRBD1 on 5 matching bases. Germline lookup yields CDR1 SGDLS and CDR2 YYNGEE. CDR3 length: 13 residues. Trimming left V 9 bases short and J 0 bases short, with 13 bases between. The CDR3 spells CATPRASSYEQYF. Here the CDR3 DNA reads TGTGCCACCCCCAGGGCGAGCTCCTACGAGCAGTACTTC. Drawing the rest from reference TRBV9 and TRBJ2-7, the complete variable domain is DSGVTQTPKHLITATGQRVTLRCSPRSGDLSVYWYQQSLDQGLQFLIQYYNGEERAKGNILERFSAQQFPDLHSELNLSSLELGDSALYFCATPRASSYEQYFGPGTRLTVT.

The genes are TRBV5-6 and TRBJ1-2, with D possibly TRBD1 on 6 matching bases. The CDR3 covers 14 residues. V was trimmed by 2 bases and J by 5 bases, leaving 13 bases between them. Germline-derived CDR1 and CDR2 are SGHDT and YYEEEE. This CDR3 reads CASSFAGEGYGYTF. The CDR3 region has the DNA TGTGCCAGCAGCTTCGCAGGGGAGGGGTATGGCTACACCTTC.

The J gene is TRBJ2-7, the V gene TRBV4-1; 7 bases agree with TRBD1. This CDR3 spans 15 amino acids. Losses at the gene ends were 2 bases for V and 5 bases for J; bases not matched to a gene: 9. The V gene's germline CDR1 is MGHRA and CDR2 YSYEKL. The CDR3 bases are TGCGCCAGCAGCCAAACAGGGGCCAACCTCGACGAGCAGTACTTC. This translates into CASSQTGANLDEQYF.

The chain uses TRBV5-1 and TRBJ2-7; the D is unclear. The CDR3 has 11 residues. Trimming left V 4 bases short and J 2 bases short, with 4 bases between. Per germline, CDR1 SGHRS and CDR2 YFSETQ. Here the CDR3 reads CASSGTYEQYF. CDR3 sequence (DNA): TGCGCCAGCAGCGGGACCTACGAGCAGTACTTC.

The J gene is TRBJ1-3, the V gene TRBV15, with a tentative D call TRBD1 (5 bases). CDR3 length: 14 amino acids. Between the trimmed V and J ends, which lost 8 bases and 0 bases, there was a span of 11 bases. Germline V gene sequence: CDR1 LNHNV, CDR2 YYDKDF (reference sequence). The CDR3 DNA sequence: TGTGCCACCGCTATGACAGTCTCTGGAAACACCATATATTTT. It codes for CATAMTVSGNTIYF.

This clone was picked up a small number of times. The J gene is TRBJ1-1, the V gene TRBV18, with D possibly matching TRBD1 (5 bases). In germline, CDR1 is KGHSH, CDR2 LQKENI. This CDR3 comprises 13 residues. The V end was cut by 4 bases, the J end by 5 bases, with 11 bases between. Here the CDR3 reads CASSRTQGTEAFF. CDR3 coding DNA: TGTGCCAGCTCACGTACTCAGGGAACTGAAGCTTTCTTT.

The gene calls are TRBV7-9 and TRBJ2-2, with 10 nucleotides matching TRBD1. The germline CDR1 and CDR2 sequences are SEHNR and FQNEAQ (reference sequence). Trimming removed 5 bases from V and 3 bases from J; junction bases left unmatched: 9. The CDR3 runs to 17 residues. In DNA, the CDR3 is TGTGCCAGCAGCCCAGGGACAGGGGTCGGTTACACCGGGGAGCTGTTTTTT. Its protein is CASSPGTGVGYTGELFF.

This clone was seen a handful of times. Within the sample, other DNA sequences also encode this same CDR3. CDR3 bases: TGTGCCAGCAGCGTAGGGACAGTTCAAGAGACCCAGTACTTC. Protein product: CASSVGTVQETQYF. The J gene is TRBJ2-5, the V gene TRBV9; D is possibly TRBD1 (6 bases). Trimming removed 0 bases from V and 2 bases from J, with 8 bases in between. Germline values: CDR1 SGDLS, CDR2 YYNGEE. This CDR3 region has 14 residues.